These T cell receptor beta chains were read from a single sample in a study of cytomegalovirus exposure and HLA in healthy donors. Libraries were prepared by immunoSEQ multiplex PCR; TCRdb keeps only in-frame clonotypes and omits some of them. The repertoire has about 120,000 clones, around 66% of them found once; the top ten carry under 9%. The material sequenced was PBMCs. Receptors originate from a woman in her 40s in good health and CMV-seropositive. The CDR3 runs from the conserved cysteine through the conserved F or W. D genes are given only for firm matches. Some rows mark clone size as missing; the rest say once, few, many or name a class of expanded clone.

clone_size: -
j_call: TRBJ1-5
v_call: TRBV5-1
d_call: -
cdr3_nt: TGCGCCAGCAGCGCCTCGGGGAATCAGCCCCAGCATTTT
cdr3_aa: CASSASGNQPQHF

clone_size: -
j_call: TRBJ1-5
v_call: TRBV2
d_call: -
cdr3_nt: TGTGCCAGCTCTTGGACAAATAGCAATCAGCCCCAGCATTTT
cdr3_aa: CASSWTNSNQPQHF

clone_size: -
j_call: TRBJ1-5
v_call: TRBV5-5
d_call: -
cdr3_nt: TGTGCCAGCAGCCCGCTGGGAGGGACTAGCAATCAGCCCCAGCATTTT
cdr3_aa: CASSPLGGTSNQPQHF

clone_size: few
j_call: TRBJ1-1
v_call: TRBV19
d_call: -
cdr3_nt: TGTGCCAGTACCCGGGGACTTAGCAACACTGAAGCTTTCTTT
cdr3_aa: CASTRGLSNTEAFF

clone_size: -
j_call: TRBJ2-5
v_call: TRBV7-9
d_call: -
cdr3_nt: TGTGCCAGCACCCCTCCGTGGGAGTCGGGAGAGACCCAGTACTTC
cdr3_aa: CASTPPWESGETQYF

clone_size: -
j_call: TRBJ2-3
v_call: TRBV7-8
d_call: TRBD2
cdr3_nt: TGTGCCAGCGGCGGGGGACAGGGACTAGCGGGATCGGATACGCAGTATTTT
cdr3_aa: CASGGGQGLAGSDTQYF

clone_size: -
j_call: TRBJ2-7
v_call: TRBV28
d_call: -
cdr3_nt: TGTGCCAGCAGTGACCGGGACTCTCCTTACGAGCAGTACTTC
cdr3_aa: CASSDRDSPYEQYF

clone_size: -
j_call: TRBJ2-2
v_call: TRBV6-5
d_call: -
cdr3_nt: TGTGCCAGCAGTTCTGCTTGGAGGGCCGCCGGGGAGCTGTTTTTT
cdr3_aa: CASSSAWRAAGELFF

clone_size: -
j_call: TRBJ2-3
v_call: TRBV2
d_call: TRBD2
cdr3_nt: TGTGCCAGCAGTGGACGACTAGCGGGGGCCGGATACACAGATACGCAGTATTTT
cdr3_aa: CASSGRLAGAGYTDTQYF

clone_size: -
j_call: TRBJ2-7
v_call: TRBV19
d_call: -
cdr3_nt: TGTGCCAGTAGTATGTTCCTCGGGGTTAGCGACGAGCAGTACTTC
cdr3_aa: CASSMFLGVSDEQYF

clone_size: -
j_call: TRBJ2-7
v_call: TRBV30
d_call: TRBD1
cdr3_nt: TGTGCCTGGAGTACCGGGACAGTAGTTACCGAGCAGTACTTC
cdr3_aa: CAWSTGTVVTEQYF

clone_size: few
j_call: TRBJ2-7
v_call: TRBV25-1
d_call: -
cdr3_nt: TGTGCCAGCAGCGGACTTTACGAGCAGTACTTC
cdr3_aa: CASSGLYEQYF

clone_size: -
j_call: TRBJ2-3
v_call: TRBV6-1
d_call: TRBD2
cdr3_nt: TGTGCCAGCATTACGCGGGAGGGCCCAGATACGCAGTATTTT
cdr3_aa: CASITREGPDTQYF

clone_size: few
j_call: TRBJ1-2
v_call: TRBV7-9
d_call: -
cdr3_nt: TGTGCCACCAGAGGGGATGGAGACATGACGGACAAATATGGCTACACCTTC
cdr3_aa: CATRGDGDMTDKYGYTF

clone_size: -
j_call: TRBJ2-3
v_call: TRBV30
d_call: TRBD2
cdr3_nt: TGTGCCTGGTCGAGCGGGGGGGCAGGGTCGGGCACAGATACGCAGTATTTT
cdr3_aa: CAWSSGGAGSGTDTQYF

clone_size: -
j_call: TRBJ2-7
v_call: TRBV5-1
d_call: TRBD2
cdr3_nt: TGCGCCAGCAGCTTGGTAGCTAGCGGGACTTCCGAGCAGTACTTC
cdr3_aa: CASSLVASGTSEQYF

clone_size: -
j_call: TRBJ2-3
v_call: TRBV2
d_call: -
cdr3_nt: TGTGCCAGCTCGCCCGGGACTTCCCCTTATACGCAGTATTTT
cdr3_aa: CASSPGTSPYTQYF

clone_size: -
j_call: TRBJ1-5
v_call: TRBV4-1
d_call: -
cdr3_nt: TGCGCCAGCAGCCAAGGTGGCAGGTCAGATCAGCCCCAGCATTTT
cdr3_aa: CASSQGGRSDQPQHF

clone_size: few
j_call: TRBJ2-3
v_call: TRBV7-8
d_call: -
cdr3_nt: TGTGCCAGCAGCTTAAAAACAGGCACAGATACGCAGTATTTT
cdr3_aa: CASSLKTGTDTQYF

clone_size: -
j_call: TRBJ1-5
v_call: TRBV30
d_call: -
cdr3_nt: TGTGCCTGGAGGGCTGACTGGGATCAGCCCCAGCATTTT
cdr3_aa: CAWRADWDQPQHF

clone_size: -
j_call: TRBJ2-3
v_call: TRBV23-1
d_call: TRBD1
cdr3_nt: TGCGCCAGCAGTCAATCTGACAGGGGCACAGATACGCAGTATTTT
cdr3_aa: CASSQSDRGTDTQYF

clone_size: -
j_call: TRBJ2-7
v_call: TRBV27
d_call: TRBD2
cdr3_nt: TGTGCCAGCTGGGGACTAGCGGGAGCTGGGGCCTACGAGCAGTACTTC
cdr3_aa: CASWGLAGAGAYEQYF

clone_size: few
j_call: TRBJ1-1
v_call: TRBV2
d_call: -
cdr3_nt: TGTGCCAGCAATCCTACAGTGAACACTGAAGCTTTCTTT
cdr3_aa: CASNPTVNTEAFF

clone_size: -
j_call: TRBJ1-1
v_call: TRBV19
d_call: TRBD1
cdr3_nt: TGTGCCAGTAGTAGCCGGACAGGGGGCACTGAAGCTTTCTTT
cdr3_aa: CASSSRTGGTEAFF